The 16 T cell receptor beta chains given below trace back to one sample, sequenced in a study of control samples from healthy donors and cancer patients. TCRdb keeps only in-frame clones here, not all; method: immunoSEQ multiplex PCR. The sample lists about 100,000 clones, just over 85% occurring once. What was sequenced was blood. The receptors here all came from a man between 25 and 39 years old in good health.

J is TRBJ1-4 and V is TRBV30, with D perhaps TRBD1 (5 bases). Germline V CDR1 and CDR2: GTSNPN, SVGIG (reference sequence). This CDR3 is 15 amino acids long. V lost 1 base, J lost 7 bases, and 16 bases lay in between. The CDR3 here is CAWSESGRASEKLFF. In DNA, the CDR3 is TGTGCCTGGAGTGAATCAGGGAGGGCGAGTGAAAAACTGTTTTTT.

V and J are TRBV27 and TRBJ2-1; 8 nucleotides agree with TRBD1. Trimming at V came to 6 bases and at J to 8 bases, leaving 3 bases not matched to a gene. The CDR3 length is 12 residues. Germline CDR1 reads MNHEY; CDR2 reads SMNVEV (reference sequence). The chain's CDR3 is CASRTGAHEQFF. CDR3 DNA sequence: TGTGCCAGCAGGACAGGGGCCCATGAGCAGTTCTTC.

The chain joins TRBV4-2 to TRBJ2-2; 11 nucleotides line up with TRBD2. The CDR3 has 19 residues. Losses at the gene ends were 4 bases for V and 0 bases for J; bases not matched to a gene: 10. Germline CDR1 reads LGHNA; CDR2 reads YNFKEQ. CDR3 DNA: TGTGCCAGCAGCCTCACACTAGCGGGAGACCTCTCGAACACCGGGGAGCTGTTTTTT. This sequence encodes CASSLTLAGDLSNTGELFF.

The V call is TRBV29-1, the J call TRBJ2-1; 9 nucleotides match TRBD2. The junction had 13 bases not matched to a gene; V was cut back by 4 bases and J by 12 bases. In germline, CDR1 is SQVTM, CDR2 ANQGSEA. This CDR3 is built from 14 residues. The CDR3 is CSVVHPTSGYLQFF. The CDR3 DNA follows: TGCAGCGTTGTTCATCCGACTAGCGGTTACTTGCAGTTCTTC.

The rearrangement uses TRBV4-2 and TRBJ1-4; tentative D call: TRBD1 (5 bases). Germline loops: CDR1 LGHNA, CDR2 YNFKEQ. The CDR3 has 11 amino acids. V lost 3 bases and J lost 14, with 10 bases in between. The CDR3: CASSQGPTLFF. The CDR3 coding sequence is TGTGCCAGCAGCCAGGGACCGACCCTGTTTTTT.

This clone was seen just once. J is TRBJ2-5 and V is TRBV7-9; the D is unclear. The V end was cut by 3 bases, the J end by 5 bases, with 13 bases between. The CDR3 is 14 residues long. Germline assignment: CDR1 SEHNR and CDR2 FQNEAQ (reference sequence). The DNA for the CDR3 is TGTGCCAGCAGCTTTACCTCAGGAAGGGAGACCCAGTACTTC. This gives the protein CASSFTSGRETQYF.

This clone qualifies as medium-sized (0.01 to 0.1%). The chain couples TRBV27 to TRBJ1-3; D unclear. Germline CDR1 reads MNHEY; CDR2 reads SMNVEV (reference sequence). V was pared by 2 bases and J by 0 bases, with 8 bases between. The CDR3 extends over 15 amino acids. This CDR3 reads CASSLSGSSGNTIYF. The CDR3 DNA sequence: TGTGCCAGCAGTTTAAGCGGTAGCTCTGGAAACACCATATATTTT.

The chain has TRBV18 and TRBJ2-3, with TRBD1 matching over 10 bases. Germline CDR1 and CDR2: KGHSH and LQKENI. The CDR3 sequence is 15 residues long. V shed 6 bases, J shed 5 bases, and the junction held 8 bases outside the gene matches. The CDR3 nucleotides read TGTGCCAGCTCTCACGACAGGGGGCAAGGAGATACGCAGTATTTT. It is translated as CASSHDRGQGDTQYF.

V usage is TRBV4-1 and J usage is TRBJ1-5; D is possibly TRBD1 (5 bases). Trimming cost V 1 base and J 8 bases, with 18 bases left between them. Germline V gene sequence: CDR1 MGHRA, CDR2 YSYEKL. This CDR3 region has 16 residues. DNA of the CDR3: TGCGCCAGCAGCCAAGTTAGCGTTGCAGGGCGGGAGCCCCAGCATTTT. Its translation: CASSQVSVAGREPQHF.

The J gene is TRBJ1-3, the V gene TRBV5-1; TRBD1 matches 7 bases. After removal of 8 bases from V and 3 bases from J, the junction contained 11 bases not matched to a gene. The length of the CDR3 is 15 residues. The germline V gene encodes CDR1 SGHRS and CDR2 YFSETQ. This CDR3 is CARRDSPFCGNTIYF. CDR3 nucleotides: TGCGCCAGGAGGGACAGTCCTTTTTGTGGAAACACCATATATTTT.

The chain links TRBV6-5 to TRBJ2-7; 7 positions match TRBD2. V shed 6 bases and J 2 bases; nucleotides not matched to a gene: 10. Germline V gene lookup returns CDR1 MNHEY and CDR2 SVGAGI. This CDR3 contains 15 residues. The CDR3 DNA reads TGTGCCAGCAGACTCCGGGACTACCCCACCTACGAGCAGTACTTC. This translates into CASRLRDYPTYEQYF.

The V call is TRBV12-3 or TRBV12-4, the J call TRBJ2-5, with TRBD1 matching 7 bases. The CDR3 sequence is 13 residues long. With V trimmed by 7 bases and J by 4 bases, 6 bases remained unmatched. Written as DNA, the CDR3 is TGTGCCAGCACGCAGGGGGAACGAGAGACCCAGTACTTC. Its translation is CASTQGERETQYF.

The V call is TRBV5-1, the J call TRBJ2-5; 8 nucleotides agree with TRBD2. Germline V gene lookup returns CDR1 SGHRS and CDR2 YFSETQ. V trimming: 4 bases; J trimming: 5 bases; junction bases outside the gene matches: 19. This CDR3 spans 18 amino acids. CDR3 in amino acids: CASSLRVLGAGGAETQYF. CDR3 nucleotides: TGCGCCAGCAGCCTGAGAGTGTTAGGTGCGGGAGGTGCTGAGACCCAGTACTTC.

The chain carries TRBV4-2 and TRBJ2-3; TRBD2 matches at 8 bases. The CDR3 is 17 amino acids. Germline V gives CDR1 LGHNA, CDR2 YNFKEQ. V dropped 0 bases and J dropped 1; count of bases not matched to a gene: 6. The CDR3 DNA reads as TGTGCCAGCAGCCAAGAGGGCGGGAGGCCCCGCACAGATACGCAGTATTTT. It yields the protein CASSQEGGRPRTDTQYF.

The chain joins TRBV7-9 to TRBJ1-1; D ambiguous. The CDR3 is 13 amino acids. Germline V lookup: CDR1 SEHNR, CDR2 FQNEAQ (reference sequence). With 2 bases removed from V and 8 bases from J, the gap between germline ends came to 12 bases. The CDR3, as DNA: TGTGCCAGCAGCTTATCTTCCTCCCGCGAAGCTTTCTTT. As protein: CASSLSSSREAFF.

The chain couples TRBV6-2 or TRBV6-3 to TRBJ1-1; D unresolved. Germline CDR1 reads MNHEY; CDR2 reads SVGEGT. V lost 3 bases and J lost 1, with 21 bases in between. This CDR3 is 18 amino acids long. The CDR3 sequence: CASSYDFAGAWANTEAFF. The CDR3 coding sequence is TGTGCCAGCAGTTATGATTTTGCAGGAGCCTGGGCGAACACTGAAGCTTTCTTT.